The 4 T cell receptor beta chains below were found in one sample sequenced in a study of OX40 agonist ivuxolimab in advanced cancers. Measured with immunoSEQ multiplex PCR; TCRdb has only the in-frame clones, and not every one. The sample includes approximately 92,000 clones, approximately 94% seen only once; the top ten take roughly 2.1%. The starting material was CD4+ or CD8+ T cells sorted from blood, obtained in a trial of the OX40 agonist ivuxolimab. Every receptor here comes from an adult with an advanced solid tumor such as melanoma, head and neck, liver or kidney cancer.

V and J are TRBV11-2 and TRBJ2-5; 10 bases map to TRBD2. J was trimmed by 0 bases and V by 5 bases; bases with no gene match: 6. The CDR3 loop spans 16 amino acids. Germline assignment: CDR1 SGHAT and CDR2 FQNNGV. Here the CDR3 reads CASSPGAGGYQETQYF. The CDR3 DNA sequence: TGTGCCAGCAGCCCAGGAGCGGGGGGGTACCAAGAGACCCAGTACTTC.

The V and J genes are TRBV4-1 and TRBJ2-1; 7 positions match TRBD2. The CDR3 is 17 amino acids. The J segment lost 2 bases and the V segment lost 1 base, leaving 8 bases of the junction unmatched. Germline V gene sequence: CDR1 MGHRA, CDR2 YSYEKL. The CDR3 DNA reads as TGCGCCAGCAGCCAAGCGGGAGCTAGCGGCCCCTACAATGAGCAGTTCTTC. This sequence encodes CASSQAGASGPYNEQFF.

This clone occurred once. The gene calls are TRBV5-1 and TRBJ2-4; D uncertain. The V and J ends lost 0 bases and 5 bases respectively, with 6 bases between them. The CDR3 has 13 amino acids. Germline V gene sequence: CDR1 SGHRS, CDR2 YFSETQ. CDR3 loop: CASSLAGQNIQYF. In DNA, the CDR3 is TGCGCCAGCAGCTTGGCCGGTCAAAACATTCAGTACTTC. The whole variable domain, filled in from reference TRBV5-1 and TRBJ2-4, reads KAGVTQTPRYLIKTRGQQVTLSCSPISGHRSVSWYQQTPGQGLQFLFEYFSETQRNKGNFPGRFSGRQFSNSRSEMNVSTLELGDSALYLCASSLAGQNIQYFGAGTRLSVL.

CDR3 amino acids: CASSELAGGEQYF. The CDR3 DNA sequence: TGTGCCAGCAGTGAACTAGCGGGAGGCGAGCAGTACTTC. The chain couples TRBV6-4 to TRBJ2-7, with TRBD2 matching 12 bases. The CDR3 sequence is 13 residues long. Germline V gene sequence: CDR1 MRHNA, CDR2 SNTAGT. The trim removed 3 bases at V and 6 bases at J, leaving 0 bases unmatched.